This TCR beta chain was captured by sequencing in a study of T cell repertoires in cytomegalovirus infection. Germline V gene sequence: CDR1 MGHDK, CDR2 SYGVNS. V lost 5 bases, J lost 5 bases, and 10 bases lay in between. This CDR3 has 12 residues. About this clonotype itself: Its antigen is not known.

The study, taken as a whole, reports: Cumulative public TCR beta family frequency identified carriers of CMV plus the relevant HLA.

TCRdb recomputed calls from the reads with MiXCR, one row per CDR3 protein. Of over 200,000 distinct CDR3 sequences in the sample, roughly 15% are singletons; the top ten hold around 9%. Sequencing was done on a sample of PBMCs. The source of this sequence is a human donor in good health (CMV status not recorded). Some clones in this sample may be carry-over from other donors' samples. The rearrangement links TRBV25-1 to TRBJ2-7; possible D gene TRBD1, 5 bases. The CDR3 nucleotides read TGTGCCAGCAGTCCCCAGGGCCACGAGCAGTACTTC. Translated: CASSPQGHEQYF.